The present T cell receptor (beta chain) was sequenced within a study of blood T cell repertoires in COVID-19. Study as a whole: The United States, Italy and Spain supplied acute and convalescent COVID-19 samples. T cells, B-cell-depleted T cells, or PBMCs supplied cDNA or gDNA.

As originally analysed: Estimates of nucleated cell counts were drawn from the amplification of reference gene primers. Clones were sequenced by immunoSEQ multiplex PCR, and TCRdb holds only the in-frame ones, with some missing. That table gives V, J and clone size, and the DNA gave D and trimming. The sample carries about 92,000 clones, around 80% recorded once. The CDR3 contains 16 residues. CDR1 is SGHRS and CDR2 is YFSETQ in the germline V gene. Trimming cost V 4 bases and J 3 bases, with 17 bases left between them. This clone was counted between two and nine times. The chain is built from TRBV5-1 and TRBJ2-1; weak D call: TRBD2 (5 bases). Sequenced input: peripheral blood. This TCR came from a woman aged 80 or over with active or convalescent COVID-19. The CDR3 sequence: CASSEPSEGLYNEQFF. The DNA of the CDR3 is TGCGCCAGCAGCGAACCTAGTGAGGGTCTCTACAATGAGCAGTTCTTC.